This TCR beta chain is drawn from a study of blood T cells in healthy people across ages. The germline V gene encodes CDR1 MNHEY and CDR2 SMNVEV (reference sequence). This CDR3 is 15 amino acids long. V lost 5 bases, J lost 4 bases, and 7 bases stayed unmatched. It was with a sample-barcoded 5' primer and a J-beta primer mix that a second PCR of roughly 6 to 11 cycles was run. Tagging of each cDNA molecule was performed by a template-switch adaptor with 12 random nucleotides. TCRdb reprocessed the 5' RACE reads with MiXCR, giving one entry per CDR3 protein. The sample has about 1.7 million distinct CDR3 sequences; 28% are singletons. This clonotype was counted a few times. Its antigen is unknown. Notes on the study in general: Naive and antigen-experienced cells were not separated, limiting conclusive comparison.

The specimen sequenced was blood. The clonotype comes from a woman aged 25-40 years in good health. This sequence joins TRBV27 and TRBJ1-2, with 10 bases that match TRBD1. The CDR3 protein is CASSPRQGAIYGYTF. The DNA for the CDR3 is TGTGCCAGCAGTCCGAGACAGGGGGCGATCTATGGCTACACCTTC.